This is a list of T cell receptor beta chains from one sample in a study of T-cell memory formation after mild COVID-19. MiXCR, run by TCRdb on the 5' RACE reads, gives a single entry per CDR3 protein. The sample includes 200,000 to 250,000 distinct CDR3 sequences, less than 20% of them seen just once. Sample: PBMCs or a T cell subset sorted from them (not recorded which). These receptors originate from a man between 18 and 29 years old who had mild COVID-19 (a few samples of this study predate the infection). Cell type and time point are not known. Both conserved end residues are part of each CDR3. D genes are given only for firm matches. Size tells how often a clone was seen (once, few, many) or the class of an expanded clone, and some rows leave it out.

clone size: few
J gene: TRBJ1-6
D gene: NA
V gene: TRBV9
CDR3 protein: CASSVSGYYNSPLHF
CDR3 DNA: TGTGCCAGCAGCGTATCCGGCTACTATAATTCACCCCTCCACTTT

clone size: many
J gene: TRBJ2-3
D gene: TRBD1
V gene: TRBV7-3
CDR3 protein: CASSSRTGPDTQYF
CDR3 DNA: TGTGCCAGCAGCTCCCGGACAGGACCAGATACGCAGTATTTT

clone size: few
J gene: TRBJ2-1
D gene: TRBD1
V gene: TRBV24-1
CDR3 protein: CATSGAGGDSYNEQFF
CDR3 DNA: TGTGCCACCAGTGGGGCAGGGGGCGACTCCTACAATGAGCAGTTCTTC

clone size: few
J gene: TRBJ2-1
D gene: TRBD1
V gene: TRBV24-1
CDR3 protein: CATSDPDRVGEQFF
CDR3 DNA: TGTGCCACCAGTGACCCGGACAGGGTAGGAGAGCAGTTCTTC

clone size: few
J gene: TRBJ2-2
D gene: NA
V gene: TRBV2
CDR3 protein: CASSGVGAYTGELFF
CDR3 DNA: TGTGCCAGCAGTGGGGTGGGGGCCTACACCGGGGAGCTGTTTTTT

clone size: NA
J gene: TRBJ2-5
D gene: TRBD1
V gene: TRBV11-2
CDR3 protein: CASSFAGQGRETQYF
CDR3 DNA: TGTGCCAGCAGCTTTGCAGGACAGGGGAGAGAGACCCAGTACTTC

clone size: few
J gene: TRBJ2-2
D gene: NA
V gene: TRBV4-3
CDR3 protein: CASSQERETGELFF
CDR3 DNA: TGCGCCAGCAGCCAAGAGCGTGAGACCGGGGAGCTGTTTTTT

clone size: few
J gene: TRBJ2-7
D gene: TRBD1
V gene: TRBV20-1
CDR3 protein: CSAPGTGGWQYF
CDR3 DNA: TGCAGTGCCCCCGGGACAGGGGGATGGCAGTACTTC

clone size: NA
J gene: TRBJ1-5
D gene: NA
V gene: TRBV18
CDR3 protein: CASSPSGGVSQPQHF
CDR3 DNA: TGTGCCAGCTCACCAAGCGGGGGAGTGAGTCAGCCCCAGCATTTT

clone size: many
J gene: TRBJ2-5
D gene: NA
V gene: TRBV7-2
CDR3 protein: CASSSYGGIQETQYF
CDR3 DNA: TGTGCCAGCAGCTCATACGGGGGAATACAAGAGACCCAGTACTTC

clone size: NA
J gene: TRBJ2-2
D gene: NA
V gene: TRBV5-1
CDR3 protein: CASSLLGGFTGELFF
CDR3 DNA: TGCGCCAGCAGCTTGCTTGGGGGTTTCACCGGGGAGCTGTTTTTT

clone size: many
J gene: TRBJ1-1
D gene: TRBD1
V gene: TRBV11-2
CDR3 protein: CASSLVPRGQAFF
CDR3 DNA: TGTGCCAGCAGCTTAGTCCCCAGGGGGCAAGCTTTCTTT

clone size: many
J gene: TRBJ2-1
D gene: TRBD1
V gene: TRBV5-1
CDR3 protein: CASSSPGGYYNEQFF
CDR3 DNA: TGCGCCAGCAGCTCTCCAGGGGGCTATTACAATGAGCAGTTCTTC

clone size: NA
J gene: TRBJ2-3
D gene: NA
V gene: TRBV7-2
CDR3 protein: CASSLQTVTDTQYF
CDR3 DNA: TGTGCCAGCAGCTTACAGACAGTCACAGATACGCAGTATTTT

clone size: few
J gene: TRBJ1-4
D gene: NA
V gene: TRBV5-1
CDR3 protein: CASSFAGGEKLFF
CDR3 DNA: TGCGCCAGCAGCTTTGCGGGAGGAGAAAAACTGTTTTTT

clone size: few
J gene: TRBJ2-5
D gene: TRBD2
V gene: TRBV5-4
CDR3 protein: CASSLSGGAGSETQYF
CDR3 DNA: TGTGCCAGCAGCTTAAGCGGGGGCGCCGGTTCGGAGACCCAGTACTTC

clone size: NA
J gene: TRBJ2-5
D gene: NA
V gene: TRBV20-1
CDR3 protein: CSARLSGALWTQYF
CDR3 DNA: TGCAGTGCTAGATTGTCGGGGGCTCTATGGACCCAGTACTTC

clone size: few
J gene: TRBJ2-3
D gene: TRBD1
V gene: TRBV20-1
CDR3 protein: CSAPRDRATDTQYF
CDR3 DNA: TGCAGTGCTCCACGGGACAGGGCTACAGATACGCAGTATTTT

clone size: few
J gene: TRBJ1-2
D gene: TRBD1
V gene: TRBV7-9
CDR3 protein: CASTRGQGNYTF
CDR3 DNA: TGTGCCAGCACCCGCGGACAGGGGAACTACACCTTC

clone size: few
J gene: TRBJ1-1
D gene: NA
V gene: TRBV7-9
CDR3 protein: CASSLLLDSEAFF
CDR3 DNA: TGTGCCAGCAGCCTTCTATTAGACAGTGAAGCTTTCTTT

clone size: few
J gene: TRBJ1-2
D gene: NA
V gene: TRBV5-1
CDR3 protein: CASSQDPGAAGYGYTF
CDR3 DNA: TGCGCCAGCAGCCAGGACCCGGGGGCCGCAGGCTATGGCTACACCTTC

clone size: NA
J gene: TRBJ2-5
D gene: NA
V gene: TRBV6-2/TRBV6-3
CDR3 protein: CASKGGGAQGETQYF
CDR3 DNA: TGTGCCAGCAAGGGGGGGGGCGCTCAGGGAGAGACCCAGTACTTC

clone size: NA
J gene: TRBJ1-4
D gene: NA
V gene: TRBV5-1
CDR3 protein: CASSPLDDGEKLFF
CDR3 DNA: TGCGCCAGCAGCCCTTTGGACGACGGTGAAAAACTGTTTTTT

clone size: NA
J gene: TRBJ1-5
D gene: TRBD1
V gene: TRBV4-1
CDR3 protein: CASSQDWGQGNQPQHF
CDR3 DNA: TGCGCCAGCAGCCAAGATTGGGGACAGGGTAATCAGCCCCAGCATTTT

clone size: NA
J gene: TRBJ1-5
D gene: NA
V gene: TRBV20-1
CDR3 protein: CSAGREFGNQPQHF
CDR3 DNA: TGCAGTGCTGGTAGGGAATTCGGCAATCAGCCCCAGCATTTT

clone size: many
J gene: TRBJ2-7
D gene: TRBD1
V gene: TRBV5-6
CDR3 protein: CASTPADREGNEQYF
CDR3 DNA: TGTGCCAGCACCCCGGCCGACAGGGAAGGAAACGAGCAGTACTTC

clone size: NA
J gene: TRBJ1-4
D gene: NA
V gene: TRBV29-1
CDR3 protein: CSVDRGTNEKLFF
CDR3 DNA: TGCAGCGTTGACAGGGGTACTAATGAAAAACTGTTTTTT

clone size: NA
J gene: TRBJ2-5
D gene: NA
V gene: TRBV20-1
CDR3 protein: CSALGQGKETQYF
CDR3 DNA: TGCAGTGCTCTCGGGCAGGGGAAGGAGACCCAGTACTTC

clone size: few
J gene: TRBJ1-3
D gene: NA
V gene: TRBV12-3/TRBV12-4
CDR3 protein: CASSAPSGVGNTIYF
CDR3 DNA: TGTGCCAGCAGTGCCCCCTCGGGAGTTGGAAACACCATATATTTT

clone size: many
J gene: TRBJ1-5
D gene: NA
V gene: TRBV20-1
CDR3 protein: CSASAGLGPQHF
CDR3 DNA: TGCAGTGCTAGCGCTGGTCTAGGGCCCCAGCATTTT

clone size: NA
J gene: TRBJ1-1
D gene: TRBD1
V gene: TRBV10-3
CDR3 protein: CAIRHREQGDTEAFF
CDR3 DNA: TGTGCCATCAGGCACAGGGAACAGGGGGACACTGAAGCTTTCTTT

clone size: few
J gene: TRBJ1-2
D gene: NA
V gene: TRBV6-5
CDR3 protein: CASWDTNYGYTF
CDR3 DNA: TGTGCCAGCTGGGACACTAACTATGGCTACACCTTC

clone size: NA
J gene: TRBJ2-7
D gene: TRBD2
V gene: TRBV20-1
CDR3 protein: CSAKRDGNLYEQYF
CDR3 DNA: TGCAGTGCTAAGCGGGACGGGAATCTATACGAGCAGTACTTC

clone size: few
J gene: TRBJ1-6
D gene: NA
V gene: TRBV12-3/TRBV12-4
CDR3 protein: CATQRQGSWNSPLHF
CDR3 DNA: TGTGCCACCCAGAGGCAGGGTTCGTGGAATTCACCCCTCCACTTT

clone size: many
J gene: TRBJ2-7
D gene: NA
V gene: TRBV5-1
CDR3 protein: CASSLGDYEQYF
CDR3 DNA: TGCGCCAGCAGCTTGGGCGACTACGAGCAGTACTTC

clone size: few
J gene: TRBJ2-1
D gene: NA
V gene: TRBV11-2
CDR3 protein: CASSSLLLTRVNEQFF
CDR3 DNA: TGTGCCAGCAGCTCCCTACTTTTAACCAGGGTCAATGAGCAGTTCTTC

clone size: few
J gene: TRBJ2-6
D gene: NA
V gene: TRBV11-2
CDR3 protein: CASSLVLGSGANVLTF
CDR3 DNA: TGTGCCAGCAGCTTAGTTCTTGGCTCTGGGGCCAACGTCCTGACTTTC

clone size: NA
J gene: TRBJ2-5
D gene: TRBD2
V gene: TRBV5-5
CDR3 protein: CASSRGLAANQETQYF
CDR3 DNA: TGTGCCAGCAGCAGAGGACTAGCGGCAAACCAAGAGACCCAGTACTTC

clone size: NA
J gene: TRBJ1-2
D gene: NA
V gene: TRBV7-2
CDR3 protein: CASSLGAANYGYTF
CDR3 DNA: TGTGCCAGCAGCTTAGGCGCAGCTAACTATGGCTACACCTTC

clone size: few
J gene: TRBJ2-5
D gene: NA
V gene: TRBV7-2
CDR3 protein: CASSLAISETQYF
CDR3 DNA: TGTGCCAGCAGCTTAGCAATTTCGGAGACCCAGTACTTC

clone size: NA
J gene: TRBJ2-5
D gene: TRBD1
V gene: TRBV11-2
CDR3 protein: CASSLGLGQRRSQYF
CDR3 DNA: TGTGCCAGCAGCTTAGGTTTGGGACAGCGTAGGTCCCAGTACTTC

clone size: NA
J gene: TRBJ2-5
D gene: NA
V gene: TRBV7-9
CDR3 protein: CASSLVVWASQETQYF
CDR3 DNA: TGTGCCAGCAGCTTAGTCGTCTGGGCTAGCCAAGAGACCCAGTACTTC

clone size: few
J gene: TRBJ2-3
D gene: TRBD1
V gene: TRBV6-5
CDR3 protein: CASSTRRGGGSVGRTAQYF
CDR3 DNA: TGTGCCAGCAGTACCCGGAGAGGGGGCGGTTCTGTGGGTAGGACCGCGCAGTATTTT

clone size: few
J gene: TRBJ2-7
D gene: TRBD2
V gene: TRBV7-2
CDR3 protein: CASSLGVAGGPQNEQYF
CDR3 DNA: TGTGCCAGCAGCTTAGGGGTAGCGGGGGGGCCTCAGAACGAGCAGTACTTC

clone size: NA
J gene: TRBJ1-1
D gene: NA
V gene: TRBV10-3
CDR3 protein: CAIQPGSMNTEAFF
CDR3 DNA: TGTGCCATCCAACCCGGGTCGATGAACACTGAAGCTTTCTTT

clone size: NA
J gene: TRBJ1-1
D gene: NA
V gene: TRBV5-1
CDR3 protein: CASSLGMTGYMNTEAFF
CDR3 DNA: TGCGCCAGCAGCTTGGGCATGACGGGTTATATGAACACTGAAGCTTTCTTT

clone size: few
J gene: TRBJ2-1
D gene: TRBD1
V gene: TRBV7-8
CDR3 protein: CASSPPGGTGFNNEQFF
CDR3 DNA: TGTGCCAGCAGCCCTCCGGGCGGGACAGGGTTCAACAATGAGCAGTTCTTC

clone size: many
J gene: TRBJ2-3
D gene: TRBD2
V gene: TRBV4-1
CDR3 protein: CASSPSRLAGTADTQYF
CDR3 DNA: TGCGCCAGCAGCCCCTCTAGGCTAGCGGGGACGGCAGATACGCAGTATTTT

clone size: few
J gene: TRBJ1-1
D gene: NA
V gene: TRBV5-1
CDR3 protein: CASSFKGDTEAFF
CDR3 DNA: TGCGCCAGCAGCTTTAAGGGAGACACTGAAGCTTTCTTT

clone size: NA
J gene: TRBJ1-4
D gene: NA
V gene: TRBV6-5
CDR3 protein: CASSYSGAGYEKLFF
CDR3 DNA: TGTGCCAGCAGTTACTCAGGGGCGGGTTATGAAAAACTGTTTTTT

clone size: few
J gene: TRBJ2-5
D gene: TRBD1
V gene: TRBV5-1
CDR3 protein: CASSGDSQETQYF
CDR3 DNA: TGCGCCAGCAGCGGGGACAGCCAAGAGACCCAGTACTTC

clone size: few
J gene: TRBJ2-3
D gene: NA
V gene: TRBV7-3
CDR3 protein: CASSPHSGTDTQYF
CDR3 DNA: TGTGCCAGCAGCCCCCATAGTGGAACAGATACGCAGTATTTT